The 14 T cell receptor beta chains below come from one sample, sequenced in a study of cytomegalovirus exposure and HLA in healthy donors. PCR primers comprised 60 Vbeta and 13 Jbeta primers. The method was immunoSEQ multiplex PCR; TCRdb's version includes in-frame clones alone and lacks a portion of them. Here the sample spans under 200,000 clones, nearly 80% being singletons. Sequencing was done on a sample of PBMCs. The receptors derive from a woman between 25 and 40 years old in good health and CMV-seropositive.

The chain employs TRBV10-3 and TRBJ1-3, with 8 bases fitting TRBD1. The germline gives CDR1 ENHRY, CDR2 SYGVKD. With 5 bases clipped from V and 4 bases from J, the junction kept 7 bases outside the gene matches. CDR3 length: 15 residues. The CDR3: CAISRRQGRGNTIYF. The CDR3, as DNA: TGTGCCATCAGTAGACGACAGGGGAGAGGAAACACCATATATTTT.

This clone was seen a single time. This rearrangement joins TRBV5-1 to TRBJ2-2; 10 bases are shared with TRBD2. Germline V gene sequence: CDR1 SGHRS, CDR2 YFSETQ. Trimming at V came to 4 bases and at J to 7 bases, leaving 10 bases not matched to a gene. The CDR3 sequence is 16 residues long. The CDR3 reads CASSISGRATVGELFF. The CDR3 DNA sequence: TGCGCCAGCAGCATCAGCGGGAGGGCGACGGTCGGGGAGCTGTTTTTT.

The rearrangement uses TRBV6-1 and TRBJ2-7; TRBD2 matches at 10 bases. This CDR3 region has 15 residues. J lost 1 base, V lost 7 bases, and 7 bases had no gene match. Germline values: CDR1 MNHNS, CDR2 SASEGT. The CDR3 region is CASKGGLAVSYEQYF. DNA of the CDR3: TGTGCCAGCAAAGGCGGACTAGCGGTGTCCTACGAGCAGTACTTC.

The chain combines TRBV7-9 with TRBJ2-3, with 11 bases identical to TRBD2. The CDR3 totals 15 residues. V trimming: 5 bases; J trimming: 4 bases; junction bases outside the gene matches: 5. Germline CDR1 reads SEHNR; CDR2 reads FQNEAQ (reference sequence). The CDR3 region is CASSPLAGGADTQYF. The CDR3 DNA reads TGTGCCAGCAGCCCCCTAGCGGGAGGAGCAGATACGCAGTATTTT.

The chain carries TRBV13 and TRBJ2-7; D perhaps matches TRBD2 (7 bases). V was shortened by 5 bases and J by 5 bases, with 22 bases between the two germline ends. CDR1 is PRHDT and CDR2 is FYEKMQ in the germline V gene (reference sequence). CDR3 size: 16 residues. As DNA, the CDR3 is TGTGCCAGCAGCCACTCTCCTCGGGGGGCGGCAAACGAGCAGTACTTC. Its protein product is CASSHSPRGAANEQYF. Full variable domain (outside the CDR3, taken from reference TRBV13 and TRBJ2-7): AAGVIQSPRHLIKEKRETATLKCYPIPRHDTVYWYQQGPGQDPQFLISFYEKMQSDKGSIPDRFSAQQFSDYHSELNMSSLELGDSALYFCASSHSPRGAANEQYFGPGTRLTVT.

The genes are TRBV5-4 and TRBJ2-1; possibly TRBD2 for D (6 bases). This CDR3 has 14 residues. Per germline, CDR1 SGHNT and CDR2 YYREEE (reference sequence). The CDR3 here is CAASEGRSYNEQFF. CDR3 in DNA: TGTGCAGCTAGCGAGGGGAGATCCTACAATGAGCAGTTCTTC.

This clone was counted a single time. The gene calls are TRBV14 and TRBJ2-3, with D possibly TRBD1 on 5 matching bases. The CDR3 runs 15 residues. The V end was cut by 4 bases, the J end by 0 bases, with 11 bases between. In germline, CDR1 is SGHDN, CDR2 FVKESK. This CDR3 reads CASSLSDISTDTQYF. The CDR3 DNA follows: TGTGCCAGCAGCCTATCGGACATAAGCACAGATACGCAGTATTTT.

Only one count was recorded for this clone. The DNA is left out, because the CDR3 cannot be placed on it with certainty; the CDR3 is given as TCRdb lists it. This sequence joins TRBV6-1 and TRBJ2-7; the table calls TRBD1, which could not be checked here. The CDR3 comprises 15 residues, both ends counted. Germline assignment: CDR1 MNHNS and CDR2 SASEGT. The CDR3 sequence is CASSEVGQGTHERYF.

The V gene is TRBV27, the J gene TRBJ1-4; D ambiguous. Germline assignment: CDR1 MNHEY and CDR2 SMNVEV (reference sequence). CDR3 size: 15 residues. V shed 5 bases and J shed 0 bases, with 10 bases lying between them. The CDR3 DNA follows: TGTGCCAGCAGTCTCCGTAGTGCAACTAATGAAAAACTGTTTTTT. Protein sequence: CASSLRSATNEKLFF.

The genes are TRBV14 and TRBJ1-1; D gene ambiguous. The V gene lost 1 base and the J gene lost 5 bases, with 5 bases spanning the gap. CDR1 and CDR2 (germline): SGHDN, FVKESK. The CDR3 runs 12 residues. DNA of the CDR3: TGTGCCAGCAGCCAAGGTATAACTGAAGCTTTCTTT. The encoded protein is CASSQGITEAFF.

The chain has TRBV4-1 and TRBJ2-7; D gene uncertain. V lost 1 base and J lost 5, with 18 bases in between. In germline, CDR1 is MGHRA, CDR2 YSYEKL. The CDR3 spans 16 residues. The CDR3 here is CASSQVRYPNPNEQYF. The CDR3 bases are TGCGCCAGCAGCCAAGTACGGTACCCTAACCCCAACGAGCAGTACTTC.

V is TRBV11-1 and J is TRBJ2-1; 12 bases match TRBD2. CDR3 length: 14 amino acids. The trim removed 6 bases at V and 9 bases at J, leaving 6 bases unmatched. CDR1 and CDR2 from the germline V gene are SGHAT and FQDESV (reference sequence). CDR3 region: CASRDPGLAGEQFF. The CDR3 coding sequence is TGTGCCAGCAGGGACCCGGGACTAGCGGGTGAGCAGTTCTTC.

The rearrangement joins TRBV5-4 to TRBJ1-2; tentatively, D is TRBD1 (6 bases). The CDR3 spans 15 residues. V lost 2 bases and J lost 7, with 18 bases in between. The V gene's germline CDR1 is SGHNT and CDR2 YYREEE (reference sequence). The CDR3 region is CASSFATGFQTGYTF. CDR3 DNA sequence: TGTGCCAGCAGCTTCGCTACAGGGTTCCAGACTGGCTACACCTTC.

This sequence joins TRBV6-1 and TRBJ1-5, with D unresolved. The CDR3 totals 17 residues. With 0 bases removed from V and 4 bases from J, the gap between germline ends came to 16 bases. Germline assignment: CDR1 MNHNS and CDR2 SASEGT. CDR3 amino acids: CASSEAINRLPNQPQHF. CDR3 in DNA: TGTGCCAGCAGTGAAGCGATAAACAGATTGCCAAATCAGCCCCAGCATTTT.